The entry below describes one TCR beta chain. Its antigen is unknown. The CDR3 has 16 amino acids. Trimming took off 5 bases at V and 5 bases at J, with 21 bases between the two ends. Per germline, CDR1 SGHTA and CDR2 FQGTGA. The data belong to a study of shared clonotypes between healthy human individuals. Produced via immunoSEQ multiplex PCR; TCRdb's table is partial and in-frame only. The table has about 2.4 million clones, approximately 90% seen once; the top ten hold 0.11% to 0.15%. The study, taken as a whole, reports: Sorted-subset samples were not fully sequenced, rarefaction indicated. Exclusively blood specimens were collected; tissue repertoires likely differ.

The CD4+ fraction was divided into a CD45RA+ naive subset and a CD45RA-negative memory subset. What was sequenced was naive CD4+ T cells sorted from blood. Subset noted: CD45RA+ positively selected. V and J are TRBV7-3 and TRBJ1-1; D gene ambiguous. The receptor was isolated from a man younger than 35 in good health. The CDR3 here is CASSLGSQETGTEAFF. CDR3 sequence (DNA): TGTGCCAGCAGCCTAGGCAGTCAGGAGACTGGGACTGAAGCTTTCTTT.